The next 32 T cell receptor beta chains were all read from a single sample in a study of shared clonotypes between healthy human individuals. Assay used: immunoSEQ multiplex PCR; TCRdb lists only in-frame clones, some missing. Among around 2,000,000 clones listed, 85% to 95% were seen once. The sequenced material came from naive CD4+ T cells sorted from blood. Subset: CD45RA+ positively selected. The receptors here all came from a man between 18 and 29 years old in good health.

This sequence joins TRBV29-1 and TRBJ2-7; D assignment may be TRBD1 or TRBD2 (5 bases each). Germline values: CDR1 SQVTM, CDR2 ANQGSEA. Trimming pared 5 bases from V and 5 bases from J, leaving 16 bases between. The CDR3 runs 13 residues. For the CDR3, the DNA is TGCAGCGTTTCCGGGACGGTGACGGACGAGCAGTACTTC. Translation gives CSVSGTVTDEQYF.

V is TRBV6-5 and J is TRBJ1-2; perhaps TRBD1 as D (6 bases). V gave up 0 bases and J gave up 4 bases, with 12 bases separating them. The germline V gene has CDR1 MNHEY and CDR2 SVGAGI. This CDR3 is built from 15 residues. CDR3 bases: TGTGCCAGCAGTTACTCCGGGCAGGGGCCCTATGGCTACACCTTC. Amino acids: CASSYSGQGPYGYTF.

This chain links TRBV30 with TRBJ1-1, with a weak D call TRBD1 (6 bases). V shed 3 bases and J shed 5 bases, with 10 bases lying between them. The CDR3 has 12 residues. Germline V CDR1 and CDR2: GTSNPN, SVGIG (reference sequence). In DNA form, the CDR3 reads TGTGCCTGGAGGTCAGGGGTAACTGAAGCTTTCTTT. This sequence encodes CAWRSGVTEAFF.

This chain connects TRBV5-1 to TRBJ2-2; maybe TRBD1 (6 bases). The CDR3 runs to 16 residues. The V gene lost 0 bases and the J gene lost 3 bases, with 12 bases spanning the gap. CDR1 SGHRS and CDR2 YFSETQ come from the germline V gene. The CDR3 here is CASSLGHGGDTGELFF. CDR3 in DNA: TGCGCCAGCAGCTTGGGCCATGGGGGCGACACCGGGGAGCTGTTTTTT.

Only a few counts were recorded for this clone. This sequence joins TRBV10-3 and TRBJ1-5; no firm D call. Germline V gene lookup returns CDR1 ENHRY and CDR2 SYGVKD. This CDR3 contains 14 residues. Between the trimmed V and J ends, which lost 0 bases and 5 bases, there was a span of 8 bases. The CDR3 reads CAISESGGHQPQHF. For the CDR3, the DNA is TGTGCCATCAGTGAGTCTGGAGGGCATCAGCCCCAGCATTTT.

J is TRBJ2-7 and V is TRBV9; 7 nucleotides line up with TRBD2. V trimming: 0 bases; J trimming: 1 base; junction bases outside the gene matches: 7. Germline values: CDR1 SGDLS, CDR2 YYNGEE. CDR3 length equals 16 residues. In DNA form, the CDR3 reads TGTGCCAGCAGCGTAGAGGGCGGGAGTGGATCCTACGAGCAGTACTTC. It codes for CASSVEGGSGSYEQYF.

V gene TRBV4-1 combines with J gene TRBJ1-4, with 7 bases lining up with TRBD1. V lost 4 bases and J lost 4; bases outside the gene matches: 9. CDR3 length: 16 amino acids. The germline V gene has CDR1 MGHRA and CDR2 YSYEKL. CDR3 DNA: TGCGCCAGCAGCCGCCTCCTCGGACAGGATAATGAAAAACTGTTTTTT. This translates into CASSRLLGQDNEKLFF.

The gene calls are TRBV30 and TRBJ2-5; tentatively, D is TRBD1 or TRBD2 (5 bases each). The ends were cut back, 0 bases at V and 9 bases at J, with 11 bases in the middle. The germline V gene has CDR1 GTSNPN and CDR2 SVGIG (reference sequence). The CDR3 spans 12 residues. The CDR3 is CAWSVEGWAQYF. CDR3 DNA: TGTGCCTGGAGTGTAGAGGGGTGGGCCCAGTACTTC.

Only one count was recorded for this clone. The chain employs TRBV7-9 and TRBJ1-3, with D uncertain. The V end lost 3 bases, the J end lost 0 bases, and 9 bases lay between the germline ends. CDR3 length: 15 residues. The germline gives CDR1 SEHNR, CDR2 FQNEAQ (reference sequence). CDR3 in amino acids: CASSFRTDSGNTIYF. The CDR3 coding sequence is TGTGCCAGCAGCTTTCGGACGGACTCTGGAAACACCATATATTTT.

This chain uses TRBV4-3 with TRBJ2-7, with unresolved D. This CDR3 has 16 residues. CDR1 is LGHNA and CDR2 is YSLEER in the germline V gene. Trimming took off 0 bases at V and 4 bases at J, with 16 bases between the two ends. CDR3 nucleotides: TGCGCCAGCAGCCAAGATTTTGGACGGACGTTATACGAGCAGTACTTC. Protein sequence: CASSQDFGRTLYEQYF.

CDR3 region: CASSSLGISNTEAFF. The CDR3 DNA is TGTGCCAGCAGCTCCCTTGGGATTTCGAACACTGAAGCTTTCTTT. The rearrangement links TRBV9 to TRBJ1-1; no clear D. This CDR3 comprises 15 residues. Trimming shortened V by 4 bases and J by 1 base, and 14 bases separated the two germline ends. Germline-derived CDR1 and CDR2 are SGDLS and YYNGEE.

The rearrangement uses TRBV5-1 and TRBJ1-6; D call uncertain. CDR1 is SGHRS and CDR2 is YFSETQ in the germline V gene. The germline V and J ends were trimmed by 4 bases and 9 bases, with 14 bases remaining between them. The CDR3 loop spans 14 amino acids. The DNA for the CDR3 is TGCGCCAGCAGCCCGAGCCCGACGGGTTCACCCCTCCACTTT. Its protein product is CASSPSPTGSPLHF.

The chain recombines TRBV19 with TRBJ2-3, with 9 bases identical to TRBD1. V lost 5 bases, J lost 4 bases, and 10 bases stayed unmatched. Germline CDR1 LNHDA, CDR2 SQIVND (reference sequence). The CDR3 totals 16 residues. CDR3 residues: CASSLDRGAQSDTQYF. CDR3 sequence (DNA): TGTGCCAGTAGTCTCGACAGGGGGGCCCAATCAGATACGCAGTATTTT.

The chain couples TRBV7-9 to TRBJ2-4; tentatively, D is TRBD1 or TRBD2 (6 bases each). Trimming shortened V by 1 base and J by 2 bases, and 18 bases separated the two germline ends. The CDR3 covers 18 residues. Germline values: CDR1 SEHNR, CDR2 FQNEAQ (reference sequence). In nucleotides, the CDR3 is TGTGCCAGCAGCTTAGAGGGGGGCTGGGGCCCTCCCAAAAACATTCAGTACTTC. This encodes CASSLEGGWGPPKNIQYF. The full variable domain, its missing parts supplied by reference TRBV7-9 and TRBJ2-4, is DTGVSQNPRHKITKRGQNVTFRCDPISEHNRLYWYRQTLGQGPEFLTYFQNEAQLEKSRLLSDRFSAERPKGSFSTLEIQRTEQGDSAMYLCASSLEGGWGPPKNIQYFGAGTRLSVL.

The chain recombines TRBV18 with TRBJ2-7, with TRBD2 matching 8 bases. This CDR3 is 16 amino acids long. The germline CDR1 and CDR2 sequences are KGHSH and LQKENI. V lost 2 bases and J lost 0; bases outside the gene matches: 6. The CDR3 DNA reads TGTGCCAGCTCACCAGGGTTACTAGCGGACTCCTACGAGCAGTACTTC. Amino acid sequence: CASSPGLLADSYEQYF.

The CDR3 loop reads CAWRGKGQGGREFYNEQFF. The CDR3 DNA reads as TGTGCCTGGAGGGGGAAGGGACAGGGAGGACGGGAGTTTTACAATGAGCAGTTCTTC. The J gene is TRBJ2-1, the V gene TRBV30; 9 bases align to TRBD1. Per the germline V gene, CDR1 is GTSNPN and CDR2 is SVGIG (reference sequence). The length of the CDR3 is 19 residues. V was pared by 3 bases and J by 4 bases, with 19 bases of the junction left unmatched.

J is TRBJ2-3 and V is TRBV7-8; 7 positions match TRBD2. Germline loops: CDR1 SGHVS, CDR2 FQNEAQ. J lost 6 bases, V lost 0 bases, and 9 bases had no gene match. This CDR3 spans 16 amino acids. The CDR3 protein is CASSLAPAGRRDTQYF. CDR3 coding DNA: TGTGCCAGCAGCTTAGCCCCAGCGGGGCGCAGGGATACGCAGTATTTT.

The chain links TRBV6-5 to TRBJ1-2, with 10 positions matching TRBD1. The CDR3 sequence is 14 residues long. Germline V gene sequence: CDR1 MNHEY, CDR2 SVGAGI. V dropped 6 bases and J dropped 5; count of bases not matched to a gene: 6. The CDR3, as DNA: TGTGCCAGCAGCCCCGGGACAGGGGTTTATGGCTACACCTTC. It is translated as CASSPGTGVYGYTF.

The chain employs TRBV7-9 and TRBJ1-1, with TRBD1 as a possible D gene (5 bases). This CDR3 contains 14 residues. Trimming stripped 4 bases from V and 6 bases from J, with 15 bases between. CDR1 and CDR2 (germline): SEHNR, FQNEAQ (reference sequence). For the CDR3, the DNA is TGTGCCAGCAGCTCGGGGTACGGGGGTGCTGAAGCTTTCTTT. This sequence encodes CASSSGYGGAEAFF.

J is TRBJ1-5 and V is TRBV6-1; D is ambiguous. With 6 bases removed from V and 5 bases from J, the gap between germline ends came to 11 bases. Germline V gives CDR1 MNHNS, CDR2 SASEGT. The CDR3 length is 13 residues. This chain's CDR3 is CASREYPDQPQHF. The CDR3 DNA reads TGTGCCAGCAGGGAGTACCCGGATCAGCCCCAGCATTTT.

The chain employs TRBV23-1 and TRBJ2-3, with D possibly TRBD1 on 5 matching bases. TRBV23-1 is sorted into the ORF group, with uncertain function. The CDR3 is 14 amino acids. V was pared by 7 bases and J by 6 bases, with 17 bases between. CDR3 protein: CASNQGLPTDTQYF. The DNA of the CDR3 is TGCGCCAGCAACCAGGGTTTGCCGACGGATACGCAGTATTTT.

This rearrangement joins TRBV4-1 to TRBJ2-5; tentative D call: TRBD2 (7 bases). Between the trimmed V and J ends, which lost 7 bases and 5 bases, there was a span of 17 bases. Germline assignment: CDR1 MGHRA and CDR2 YSYEKL. CDR3 length equals 14 residues. The CDR3 DNA is TGCGCCAGCAACCGAGGGGGGGCGGGGGAGACCCAGTACTTC. Translating gives CASNRGGAGETQYF.

The chain has TRBV29-1 and TRBJ2-2; D is perhaps TRBD1 (6 bases). The V gene's germline CDR1 is SQVTM and CDR2 ANQGSEA. This CDR3 region has 13 residues. V lost 3 bases to trimming and J lost 3 bases, with 8 bases between them. DNA for the CDR3: TGCAGCGTTGACACAGGGCACACCGGGGAGCTGTTTTTT. Translating it yields CSVDTGHTGELFF.

This chain uses TRBV7-2 with TRBJ1-3, with 8 bases aligning to TRBD1. The germline V gene has CDR1 SGHTA and CDR2 FQGNSA. With V trimmed by 5 bases and J by 2 bases, 5 bases remained unmatched. This CDR3 is 15 amino acids long. The CDR3 loop is CASSPQGAPGNTIYF. CDR3 bases: TGTGCCAGCAGCCCTCAGGGGGCCCCTGGAAACACCATATATTTT. The full variable domain, in which reference TRBV7-2 and TRBJ1-3 provide the parts outside the CDR3, is GAGVSQSPSNKVTEKGKDVELRCDPISGHTALYWYRQSLGQGLEFLIYFQGNSAPDKSGLPSDRFSAERTGGSVSTLTIQRTQQEDSAVYLCASSPQGAPGNTIYFGEGSWLTVV.

This CDR3 is CASSRGGYYEQYF. The CDR3 DNA sequence: TGCGCCAGCAGCCGGGGAGGGTACTACGAGCAGTACTTC. This chain joins TRBV5-1 and TRBJ2-7; 7 nucleotides align to TRBD2. The V segment lost 4 bases and the J segment 3 bases; nucleotides outside the gene matches: 4. Germline V lookup: CDR1 SGHRS, CDR2 YFSETQ. This CDR3 region has 13 residues.

The J gene is TRBJ1-2, the V gene TRBV6-1; 7 bases are shared with TRBD1. The CDR3 length is 14 residues. Germline-derived CDR1 and CDR2 are MNHNS and SASEGT. V shed 6 bases, J shed 6 bases, and the junction held 10 bases outside the gene matches. CDR3 sequence: CASSLSQGRDGYTF. CDR3 nucleotide sequence: TGTGCCAGCAGCCTTTCACAGGGGAGGGATGGCTACACCTTC.

Notes on this clone: In the same sample, other DNA sequences code for this CDR3. V is TRBV19 and J is TRBJ1-5; 10 positions match TRBD1. CDR3 length equals 16 residues. The ends lost 8 bases at V and 1 base at J; junction bases unmatched: 8. From germline, CDR1 is LNHDA and CDR2 SQIVND (reference sequence). The CDR3 DNA follows: TGTGCCAGTTCGGACCCGGGACAGGGGAGCAATCAGCCCCAGCATTTT. The encoded protein is CASSDPGQGSNQPQHF.

The chain uses TRBV29-1 and TRBJ2-6; D gene ambiguous. Deletions cut 3 bases from V and 0 bases from J, with 3 bases between. The CDR3 covers 13 residues. Per germline, CDR1 SQVTM and CDR2 ANQGSEA. The CDR3 loop reads CSVDASGANVLTF. CDR3 nucleotide sequence: TGCAGCGTTGATGCCTCTGGGGCCAACGTCCTGACTTTC.

The chain combines TRBV7-2 with TRBJ2-7, with D tentatively TRBD1 or TRBD2 (5 bases each). The CDR3 runs to 14 residues. Germline lookup yields CDR1 SGHTA and CDR2 FQGNSA. V lost 4 bases and J lost 0, with 10 bases in between. The DNA of the CDR3 is TGTGCCAGCAGCTCCACTAGGGGCTCCTACGAGCAGTACTTC. Translation gives CASSSTRGSYEQYF.

The chain joins TRBV5-1 to TRBJ1-2; the match to TRBD1 covers 8 bases. From germline, CDR1 is SGHRS and CDR2 YFSETQ. The V and J ends lost 4 bases and 7 bases, in that order; junction bases with no gene match: 9. The CDR3 extends over 14 amino acids. The CDR3 here is CASSMGQAGTGYTF. DNA for the CDR3: TGCGCCAGCAGCATGGGACAGGCAGGGACTGGCTACACCTTC.

J is TRBJ1-2 and V is TRBV4-1, with TRBD1 identical over 8 bases. The CDR3 spans 16 residues. Germline-derived CDR1 and CDR2 are MGHRA and YSYEKL. The V and J ends lost 2 bases and 8 bases, in that order; junction bases with no gene match: 13. CDR3 nucleotide sequence: TGCGCCAGCAGCCAACCTCAGGACAGGGATGGGAAAGGCTACACCTTC. Its translation is CASSQPQDRDGKGYTF.

The rearrangement joins TRBV29-1 to TRBJ2-1; the match to TRBD2 covers 10 bases. This CDR3 has 14 residues. In germline, CDR1 is SQVTM, CDR2 ANQGSEA. After removal of 6 bases from V and 9 bases from J, the junction contained 11 bases not matched to a gene. CDR3 protein: CSVSTGLALGEQFF. Written as DNA, the CDR3 is TGCAGCGTGTCCACGGGACTAGCGCTTGGTGAGCAGTTCTTC.